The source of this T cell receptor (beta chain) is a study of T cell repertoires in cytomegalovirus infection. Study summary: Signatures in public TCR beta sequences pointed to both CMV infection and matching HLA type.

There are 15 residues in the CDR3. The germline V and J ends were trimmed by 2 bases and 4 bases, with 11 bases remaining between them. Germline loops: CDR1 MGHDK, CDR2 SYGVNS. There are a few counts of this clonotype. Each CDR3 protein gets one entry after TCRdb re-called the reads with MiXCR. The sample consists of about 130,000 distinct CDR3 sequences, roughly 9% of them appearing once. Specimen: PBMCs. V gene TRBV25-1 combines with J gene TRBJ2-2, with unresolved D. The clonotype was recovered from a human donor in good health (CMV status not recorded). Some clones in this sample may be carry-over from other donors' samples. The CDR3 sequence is CASSEMVPATGELFF. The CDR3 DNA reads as TGTGCCAGCAGTGAAATGGTGCCAGCCACCGGGGAGCTGTTTTTT.